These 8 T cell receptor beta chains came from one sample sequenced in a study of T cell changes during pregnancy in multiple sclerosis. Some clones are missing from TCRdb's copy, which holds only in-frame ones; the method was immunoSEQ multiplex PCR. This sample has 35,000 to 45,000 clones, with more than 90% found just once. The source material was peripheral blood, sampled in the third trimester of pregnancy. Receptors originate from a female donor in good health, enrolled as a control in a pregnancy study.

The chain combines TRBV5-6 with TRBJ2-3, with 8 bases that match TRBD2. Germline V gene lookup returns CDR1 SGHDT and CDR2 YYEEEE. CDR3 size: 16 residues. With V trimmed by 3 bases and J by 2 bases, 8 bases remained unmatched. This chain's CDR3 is CASSSPQRGYTDTQYF. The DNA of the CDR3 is TGTGCCAGCAGCTCCCCCCAGCGGGGGTACACAGATACGCAGTATTTT. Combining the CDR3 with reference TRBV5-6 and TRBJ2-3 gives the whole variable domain DAGVTQSPTHLIKTRGQQVTLRCSPKSGHDTVSWYQQALGQGPQFIFQYYEEEERQRGNFPDRFSGHQFPNYSSELNVNALLLGDSALYLCASSSPQRGYTDTQYFGPGTRLTVL.

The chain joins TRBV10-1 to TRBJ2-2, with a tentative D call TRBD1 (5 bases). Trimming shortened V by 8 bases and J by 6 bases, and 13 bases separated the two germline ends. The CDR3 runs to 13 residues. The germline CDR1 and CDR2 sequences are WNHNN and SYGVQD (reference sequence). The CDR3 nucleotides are TGCGCCAGCTCCCAGGGCCGCCCCGGGGAGCTGTTTTTT. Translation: CASSQGRPGELFF.

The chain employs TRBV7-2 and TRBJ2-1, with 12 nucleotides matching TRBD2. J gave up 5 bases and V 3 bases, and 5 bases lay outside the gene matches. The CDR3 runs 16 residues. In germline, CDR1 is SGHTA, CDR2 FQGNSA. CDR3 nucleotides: TGTGCCAGCAGCTTCCCTAGCGGGGGGGCACACAATGAGCAGTTCTTC. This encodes CASSFPSGGAHNEQFF.

The CDR3 sequence is CASSAYSLAGGTETQYF. The CDR3 region has the DNA TGTGCCAGCAGCGCCTACTCACTAGCGGGGGGGACAGAGACCCAGTACTTC. The chain links TRBV9 to TRBJ2-5, with TRBD2 matching over 13 bases. Germline lookup yields CDR1 SGDLS and CDR2 YYNGEE. Trimming took 3 bases from V and 4 from J; bases not matched to a gene: 9. The CDR3 runs to 17 residues. Together with reference TRBV9 and TRBJ2-5, the CDR3 gives the full variable domain: DSGVTQTPKHLITATGQRVTLRCSPRSGDLSVYWYQQSLDQGLQFLIQYYNGEERAKGNILERFSAQQFPDLHSELNLSSLELGDSALYFCASSAYSLAGGTETQYFGPGTRLLVL.

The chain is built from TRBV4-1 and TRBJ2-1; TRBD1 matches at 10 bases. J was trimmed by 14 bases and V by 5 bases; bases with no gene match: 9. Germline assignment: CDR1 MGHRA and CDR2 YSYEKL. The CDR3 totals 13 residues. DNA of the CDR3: TGCGCCAGCAGCGACAGGGGGCAGGAAGTTGAGTTCTTC. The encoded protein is CASSDRGQEVEFF.

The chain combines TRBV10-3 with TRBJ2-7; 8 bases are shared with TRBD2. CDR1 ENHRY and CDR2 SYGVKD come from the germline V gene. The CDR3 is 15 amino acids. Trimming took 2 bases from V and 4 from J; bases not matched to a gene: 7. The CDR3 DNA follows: TGTGCCATCAGTGAGGGAGCGGGAGAGACTTACGAGCAGTACTTC. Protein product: CAISEGAGETYEQYF.

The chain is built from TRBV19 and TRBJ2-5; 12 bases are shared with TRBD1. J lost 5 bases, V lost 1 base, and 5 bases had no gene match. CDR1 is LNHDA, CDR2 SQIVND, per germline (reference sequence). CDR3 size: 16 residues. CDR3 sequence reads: CASSIGGTGGKETQYF. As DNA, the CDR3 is TGTGCCAGTAGTATAGGGGGGACAGGGGGCAAGGAGACCCAGTACTTC. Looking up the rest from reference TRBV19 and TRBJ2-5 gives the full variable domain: DGGITQSPKYLFRKEGQNVTLSCEQNLNHDAMYWYRQDPGQGLRLIYYSQIVNDFQKGDIAEGYSVSREKKESFPLTVTSAQKNPTAFYLCASSIGGTGGKETQYFGPGTRLLVL.

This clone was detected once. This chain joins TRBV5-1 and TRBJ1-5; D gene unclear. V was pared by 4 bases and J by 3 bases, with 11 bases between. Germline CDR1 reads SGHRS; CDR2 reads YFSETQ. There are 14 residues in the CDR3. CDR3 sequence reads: CASSPSSPNQPQHF. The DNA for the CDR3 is TGCGCCAGCAGCCCATCTAGTCCCAATCAGCCCCAGCATTTT.